These 20 T cell receptor beta chains were sequenced from one sample in a study of T cells after posttransplantation cyclophosphamide. TCRdb keeps only in-frame clones here, not all; method: immunoSEQ multiplex PCR. The sample includes 32,000 or so clones, around 90% of them seen just once. Sequencing was performed on PBMCs. The source of these receptors is a woman aged 35 to 49 with a blood cancer, CMV-positive, and with a related stem cell donor.

This rearrangement joins TRBV9 to TRBJ2-5; D is perhaps TRBD2 (6 bases). Between the trimmed V and J ends, which lost 2 bases and 2 bases, there was a span of 7 bases. The CDR3 sequence is 13 residues long. Germline values: CDR1 SGDLS, CDR2 YYNGEE. CDR3 region: CASSVGTQETQYF. The DNA of the CDR3 is TGTGCCAGCAGCGTCGGGACTCAAGAGACCCAGTACTTC. The complete variable domain, with remaining parts taken from reference TRBV9 and TRBJ2-5, reads DSGVTQTPKHLITATGQRVTLRCSPRSGDLSVYWYQQSLDQGLQFLIQYYNGEERAKGNILERFSAQQFPDLHSELNLSSLELGDSALYFCASSVGTQETQYFGPGTRLLVL.

The J gene is TRBJ2-2, the V gene TRBV4-1; 11 bases match TRBD1. In germline, CDR1 is MGHRA, CDR2 YSYEKL. The CDR3 spans 21 residues. V lost 3 bases to trimming and J lost 3 bases; unmatched junction nucleotides: 18. The CDR3 DNA follows: TGCGCCAGCAGCCACCCCAAAGCGGACAGGGGGCGAACACCGGACACCGGGGAGCTGTTTTTT. Protein sequence: CASSHPKADRGRTPDTGELFF.

This clone appeared a few times. Other nucleotide sequences in the sample specify the same CDR3. The rearrangement uses TRBV27 and TRBJ1-2; 8 bases map to TRBD1. After removal of 2 bases from V and 0 bases from J, the junction contained 8 bases not matched to a gene. The germline CDR1 and CDR2 sequences are MNHEY and SMNVEV (reference sequence). The CDR3 consists of 17 residues. The CDR3 nucleotides are TGTGCCAGCAGTTTAAGGGCAGGGGGCGGCTCTAACTATGGCTACACCTTC. The encoded protein is CASSLRAGGGSNYGYTF.

The chain uses TRBV4-1 and TRBJ1-2; no firm D call. Germline V lookup: CDR1 MGHRA, CDR2 YSYEKL. V was trimmed by 4 bases and J by 5 bases, leaving 23 bases between them. This CDR3 region has 17 residues. This CDR3 reads CASSRPTRGPLGYGYTF. In DNA form, the CDR3 reads TGCGCCAGCAGCCGACCCACGAGAGGCCCGCTCGGTTATGGCTACACCTTC.

This clone is a singleton in its sample. This chain uses TRBV7-2 with TRBJ2-1; 7 positions agree with TRBD2. Germline V CDR1 and CDR2: SGHTA, FQGNSA. Trimming cost V 5 bases and J 1 base; bases outside gene matches: 8. This CDR3 has 16 amino acids. The DNA for the CDR3 is TGTGCCAGCAGCGGGTATGGGGGGGGTTCCTACAATGAGCAGTTCTTC. Translated: CASSGYGGGSYNEQFF.

The CDR3: CASSPGAGGNQPQHF. Written as DNA, the CDR3 is TGTGCCAGCTCACCCGGGGCAGGGGGCAATCAGCCCCAGCATTTT. The rearrangement uses TRBV18 and TRBJ1-5, with D possibly TRBD1 on 6 matching bases. Germline-derived CDR1 and CDR2 are KGHSH and LQKENI. This CDR3 comprises 15 residues. The V end lost 3 bases, the J end lost 2 bases, and 11 bases lay between the germline ends.

The chain has TRBV9 and TRBJ1-3; D is undetermined. Trimming cost V 0 bases and J 0 bases, with 7 bases left between them. Germline V lookup: CDR1 SGDLS, CDR2 YYNGEE. CDR3 length equals 15 residues. The CDR3: CASSVGTYSGNTIYF. CDR3 sequence (DNA): TGTGCCAGCAGCGTAGGCACATACTCTGGAAACACCATATATTTT.

This chain links TRBV5-1 with TRBJ2-2, with unresolved D. V lost 0 bases, J lost 6 bases, and 9 bases lay in between. The germline V gene has CDR1 SGHRS and CDR2 YFSETQ. CDR3 length: 14 residues. CDR3 DNA sequence: TGCGCCAGCAGCTTGGGCGAACTTGCCGGGGAGCTGTTTTTT. Protein product: CASSLGELAGELFF.

The CDR3 here is CASSPLAGTTSNSPGNTIYF. CDR3 coding DNA: TGTGCCAGTAGTCCGCTCGCCGGGACAACTTCAAATTCCCCTGGAAACACCATATATTTT. V is TRBV19 and J is TRBJ1-3; TRBD1 is a possible D gene (6 bases). This CDR3 has 20 amino acids. The V gene's germline CDR1 is LNHDA and CDR2 SQIVND (reference sequence). Trimming stripped 5 bases from V and 2 bases from J, with 28 bases between. The complete variable domain, with remaining parts taken from reference TRBV19 and TRBJ1-3, reads DGGITQSPKYLFRKEGQNVTLSCEQNLNHDAMYWYRQDPGQGLRLIYYSQIVNDFQKGDIAEGYSVSREKKESFPLTVTSAQKNPTAFYLCASSPLAGTTSNSPGNTIYFGEGSWLTVV.

The chain joins TRBV7-9 to TRBJ2-1; the match to TRBD2 covers 13 bases. J was trimmed by 8 bases and V by 6 bases; bases with no gene match: 13. CDR1 and CDR2 from the germline V gene are SEHNR and FQNEAQ (reference sequence). There are 17 residues in the CDR3. The CDR3, as DNA: TGTGCCAGCAGTCAGGGGTCCGGGACTAGCGGGGTCTATGAGCAGTTCTTC. Protein: CASSQGSGTSGVYEQFF.

V gene TRBV7-3 combines with J gene TRBJ2-1; D might be TRBD1 (6 bases). The CDR3 sequence is 13 residues long. Trimming took off 4 bases at V and 4 bases at J, with 8 bases between the two ends. The germline V gene encodes CDR1 SGHTA and CDR2 FQGTGA. The CDR3 loop reads CASSSGTYNEQFF. The CDR3 DNA reads TGTGCCAGCAGCTCAGGGACATACAATGAGCAGTTCTTC.

The table lists this clone with a count of one. CDR3 bases: TGTGCCAGCAGTGAATCTTACAGGGGAGGTACAGATACGCAGTATTTT. This gives the protein CASSESYRGGTDTQYF. V gene TRBV6-1 combines with J gene TRBJ2-3; maybe TRBD1 (7 bases). V was pared by 2 bases and J by 3 bases, with 15 bases between. The CDR3 is made up of 16 amino acids. The germline gives CDR1 MNHNS, CDR2 SASEGT.

The V call is TRBV6-4, the J call TRBJ2-3; TRBD2 matches 8 bases. CDR1 and CDR2 (germline): MRHNA, SNTAGT. The V gene end was trimmed by 3 bases and the J gene end by 1 base; junction bases not matched to a gene: 0. The CDR3 spans 14 residues. CDR3 bases: TGTGCCAGCAGTGAGCGGGGGGGCACAGATACGCAGTATTTT. Residues: CASSERGGTDTQYF.

The chain combines TRBV6-4 with TRBJ2-3, with 8 bases that match TRBD1. Germline V lookup: CDR1 MRHNA, CDR2 SNTAGT. After removal of 2 bases from V and 4 bases from J, the junction contained 5 bases not matched to a gene. The CDR3 loop spans 15 amino acids. CDR3 DNA: TGTGCCAGCAGTGACGGATCGACAGGGGCAGATACGCAGTATTTT. It is translated as CASSDGSTGADTQYF.

This chain connects TRBV5-4 to TRBJ1-2, with 10 bases lining up with TRBD1. With 2 bases clipped from V and 0 bases from J, the junction kept 10 bases outside the gene matches. The germline V gene has CDR1 SGHNT and CDR2 YYREEE (reference sequence). The CDR3 is made up of 18 amino acids. The DNA for the CDR3 is TGTGCCAGCAGCTTCTTTTCAGGACAGGGGGAAGCTAACTATGGCTACACCTTC. Protein product: CASSFFSGQGEANYGYTF. Variable domain in full (rest from reference TRBV5-4 and TRBJ1-2): ETGVTQSPTHLIKTRGQQVTLRCSSQSGHNTVSWYQQALGQGPQFIFQYYREEENGRGNFPPRFSGLQFPNYSSELNVNALELDDSALYLCASSFFSGQGEANYGYTFGSGTRLTVV.

J is TRBJ2-2 and V is TRBV27; D possibly corresponds to TRBD2 (6 bases). Trimming pared 8 bases from V and 2 bases from J, leaving 18 bases between. Germline CDR1 is MNHEY and CDR2 is SMNVEV (reference sequence). This CDR3 is 16 amino acids long. DNA of the CDR3: TGTGCCAGCGGGACCTCGGGGGTTAAAAACACCGGGGAGCTGTTTTTT. This encodes CASGTSGVKNTGELFF.

Only a few counts were recorded for this clone. The CDR3 coding sequence is TGCAGTGGTACAGGGACCGGTGGCTACACCTTC. Encoded protein: CSGTGTGGYTF. The chain joins TRBV20-1 to TRBJ1-2; D may be TRBD1 (6 bases). The V end lost 7 bases, the J end lost 7 bases, and 13 bases lay between the germline ends. CDR1 and CDR2 (germline): DFQATT, SNEGSKA (reference sequence). The CDR3 runs 11 residues.

This clone has only a few counts. In DNA form, the CDR3 reads TGTGCCAGCAGTTTAAGGACAGGGTCGAACACCGGGGAGCTGTTTTTT. Encoded protein: CASSLRTGSNTGELFF. V usage is TRBV28 and J usage is TRBJ2-2; 8 positions agree with TRBD1. Germline lookup yields CDR1 MDHEN and CDR2 SYDVKM. V gave up 2 bases and J gave up 0 bases; unmatched junction bases: 2. The CDR3 is made up of 16 amino acids.

V gene TRBV6-6 combines with J gene TRBJ1-2; no clear D gene. CDR3 length equals 14 residues. In germline, CDR1 is MNHNY, CDR2 SVGAGI (reference sequence). V was trimmed by 6 bases and J by 4 bases, leaving 15 bases between them. The CDR3 here is CASRVSRLGYGYTF. The DNA of the CDR3 is TGTGCCAGCAGGGTTAGCCGTCTTGGCTATGGCTACACCTTC.

V is TRBV4-2 and J is TRBJ1-5; D perhaps matches TRBD1 (6 bases). Germline CDR1 is LGHNA and CDR2 is YNFKEQ. CDR3 length: 17 residues. Trimming shortened V by 3 bases and J by 1 base, and 16 bases separated the two germline ends. The DNA of the CDR3 is TGTGCCAGCAGCCAGGGAGGGGGGCCGGGGAGCAATCAGCCCCAGCATTTT. This sequence encodes CASSQGGGPGSNQPQHF.